The 11 T cell receptor beta chains presented below share a single source sample, sequenced in a study of regulatory T cells in long-lasting Graves disease. Time point specified: persistent/refractory GD, antithyroid drugs over 5 years with positive TRAb. PBMC RNA was the source of the TCR library. Assembly of TCR beta libraries relied on iRepertoire HTBI primers together with Arm-PCR of CDR3 regions. TCRdb ran MiXCR on the multiplex PCR reads and lists one entry per CDR3 protein. The sample consists of some 420,000 distinct CDR3 sequences, around a fifth of them appearing once. The specimen comprised peripheral blood mononuclear cells (PBMCs), sampled when the disease was refractory, from a patient treated with antithyroid drugs. The receptors shown here come from a female donor with Graves disease.

This rearrangement joins TRBV19 to TRBJ2-5; 7 bases are a match to TRBD2. The CDR3 covers 14 residues. V lost 6 bases to trimming and J lost 3 bases; unmatched junction nucleotides: 7. Germline V gene data show CDR1 as LNHDA and CDR2 as SQIVND (reference sequence). CDR3 DNA sequence: TGTGCCAGTAGCCGTGAGGGGAGGGAAGAGACCCAGTACTTC. Its translation is CASSREGREETQYF.

In this sample, this clonotype turned up many times. The J gene is TRBJ1-2, the V gene TRBV11-2; D unresolved. Trimming removed 4 bases at V and 0 bases at J, with 12 bases between. The CDR3 is made up of 15 amino acids. Germline CDR1 is SGHAT and CDR2 is FQNNGV. CDR3 DNA sequence: TGTGCCAGCAGCTCGCCCGGAGCCCCTAACTATGGCTACACCTTC. Amino acids: CASSSPGAPNYGYTF.

This clonotype was counted many times. This sequence joins TRBV12-3 or TRBV12-4 and TRBJ2-7, with 7 bases matching TRBD2. The CDR3 has 17 residues. V gave up 10 bases and J gave up 7 bases; unmatched junction bases: 25. The CDR3 protein is CATKGPAGVLPGEEQYF. CDR3 DNA sequence: TGTGCCACCAAGGGTCCGGCGGGGGTTCTGCCCGGCGAAGAGCAGTACTTC.

This clonotype appeared once. The chain uses TRBV19 and TRBJ2-7; D might be TRBD1 (5 bases). The germline gives CDR1 LNHDA, CDR2 SQIVND (reference sequence). V gave up 9 bases and J gave up 0 bases, with 15 bases separating them. CDR3 length equals 14 residues. CDR3: CASTPQDNSYEQYF. In nucleotides, the CDR3 is TGTGCCAGCACTCCCCAGGACAACTCCTACGAGCAGTACTTC.

This clonotype was recorded at least ten times. The J gene is TRBJ2-3, the V gene TRBV11-2; 11 nucleotides agree with TRBD1. The CDR3 extends over 19 amino acids. Germline V gene sequence: CDR1 SGHAT, CDR2 FQNNGV. J gave up 5 bases and V 1 base, and 14 bases lay outside the gene matches. The DNA of the CDR3 is TGTGCCAGCAGCTTAGGCCTTAGAGGGACAGGGGGTGTGGGAGATACGCAGTATTTT. Protein sequence: CASSLGLRGTGGVGDTQYF.

The gene calls are TRBV6-2 or TRBV6-3 and TRBJ1-2; no firm D call. Germline V lookup: CDR1 MNHEY, CDR2 SVGEGT. This CDR3 has 12 amino acids. In DNA form, the CDR3 reads TGTGACAGTTCGGATCCAAACTATGGCTACACCTTC. It yields the protein CDSSDPNYGYTF.

This clonotype was recorded many times. The chain recombines TRBV29-1 with TRBJ2-7; 9 positions agree with TRBD2. Per germline, CDR1 SQVTM and CDR2 ANQGSEA. V lost 4 bases and J lost 2; bases outside the gene matches: 3. The CDR3 has 13 residues. CDR3 DNA: TGCAGCGTTGTTCTAGCGGGGCCCTACGAGCAGTACTTC. This sequence encodes CSVVLAGPYEQYF.

The gene calls are TRBV20-1 and TRBJ2-1; D remains ambiguous. This CDR3 contains 13 residues. V was cut by 5 bases and J by 3 bases, with 11 bases left in between. Germline V CDR1 and CDR2: DFQATT, SNEGSKA (reference sequence). Here the CDR3 reads CSARPRNYNEQFF. DNA of the CDR3: TGCAGTGCTCGGCCGAGGAACTACAATGAGCAGTTCTTC.

A note on this clonotype: A single base separates this from a much larger clone, so it may be a read error. The V and J genes are TRBV12-3 or TRBV12-4 and TRBJ2-7, with D possibly matching TRBD1 (6 bases). The CDR3 loop spans 13 amino acids. Trimming stripped 6 bases from V and 2 bases from J, with 11 bases between. The CDR3 here is CASSTQGPYEQYF. The CDR3 bases are TGTGCCAGCAGCACACAGGGTCCCTACGAGCAGTACTTC.

This clonotype was counted between two and nine times. V and J are TRBV6-1 and TRBJ2-7; D perhaps matches TRBD1 (6 bases). V was clipped by 6 bases and J by 1 base, with 16 bases between them. Germline CDR1 is MNHNS and CDR2 is SASEGT. This CDR3 comprises 15 residues. CDR3 bases: TGTGCCAGCAGAGCGCCGGGACACCCTTCCTACGAGCAGTACTTC. It codes for CASRAPGHPSYEQYF.

This clonotype occurred a few times. This chain links TRBV5-1 with TRBJ1-2; perhaps TRBD1 as D (6 bases). This CDR3 has 13 residues. Germline values: CDR1 SGHRS, CDR2 YFSETQ. V lost 0 bases, J lost 7 bases, and 10 bases lay in between. CDR3 protein: CASSLEGTSGYTF. CDR3 DNA sequence: TGCGCCAGCAGCTTGGAAGGGACAAGTGGCTACACCTTC. Full variable domain (missing parts from reference TRBV5-1 and TRBJ1-2): KAGVTQTPRYLIKTRGQQVTLSCSPISGHRSVSWYQQTPGQGLQFLFEYFSETQRNKGNFPGRFSGRQFSNSRSEMNVSTLELGDSALYLCASSLEGTSGYTFGSGTRLTVV.